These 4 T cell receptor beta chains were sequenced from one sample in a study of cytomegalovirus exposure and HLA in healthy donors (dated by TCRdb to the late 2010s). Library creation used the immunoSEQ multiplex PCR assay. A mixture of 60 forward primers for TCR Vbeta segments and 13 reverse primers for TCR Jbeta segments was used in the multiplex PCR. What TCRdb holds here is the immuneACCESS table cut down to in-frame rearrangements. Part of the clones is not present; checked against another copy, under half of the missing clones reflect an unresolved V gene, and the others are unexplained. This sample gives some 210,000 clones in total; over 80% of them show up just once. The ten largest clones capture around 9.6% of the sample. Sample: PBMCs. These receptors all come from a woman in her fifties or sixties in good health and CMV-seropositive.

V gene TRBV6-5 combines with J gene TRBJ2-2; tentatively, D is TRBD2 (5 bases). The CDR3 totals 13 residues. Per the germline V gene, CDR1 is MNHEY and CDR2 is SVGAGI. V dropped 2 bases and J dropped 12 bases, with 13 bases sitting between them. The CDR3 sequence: CASSYMRRGQLFF. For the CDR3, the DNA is TGTGCCAGCAGTTACATGAGAAGAGGGCAGCTGTTTTTT.

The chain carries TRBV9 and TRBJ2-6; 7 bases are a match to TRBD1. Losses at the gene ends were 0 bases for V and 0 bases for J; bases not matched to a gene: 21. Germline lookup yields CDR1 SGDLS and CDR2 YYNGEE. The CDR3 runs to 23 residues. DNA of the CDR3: TGTGCCAGCAGCGTAGAGGAGACGGCCGGCAGGGGGATCTTAGGCTCTGGGGCCAACGTCCTGACTTTC. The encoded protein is CASSVEETAGRGILGSGANVLTF.

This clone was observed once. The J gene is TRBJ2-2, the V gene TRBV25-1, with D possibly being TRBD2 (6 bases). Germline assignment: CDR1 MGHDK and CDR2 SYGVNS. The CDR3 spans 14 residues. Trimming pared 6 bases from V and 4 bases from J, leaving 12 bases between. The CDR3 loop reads CASRGGEFTGELFF. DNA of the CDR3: TGTGCCAGCAGGGGCGGGGAGTTCACCGGGGAGCTGTTTTTT. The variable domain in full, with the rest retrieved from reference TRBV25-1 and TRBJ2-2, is EADIYQTPRYLVIGTGKKITLECSQTMGHDKMYWYQQDPGMELHLIHYSYGVNSTEKGDLSSESTVSRIRTEHFPLTLESARPSHTSQYLCASRGGEFTGELFFGEGSRLTVL.

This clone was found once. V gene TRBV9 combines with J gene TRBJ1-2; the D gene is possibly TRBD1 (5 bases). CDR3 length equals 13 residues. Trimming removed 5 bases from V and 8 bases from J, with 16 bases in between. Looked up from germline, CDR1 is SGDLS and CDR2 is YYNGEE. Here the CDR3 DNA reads TGTGCCAGCAGTTTGGGAGGGGAGTACGGCTACACCTTC. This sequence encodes CASSLGGEYGYTF. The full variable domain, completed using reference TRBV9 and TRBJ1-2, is DSGVTQTPKHLITATGQRVTLRCSPRSGDLSVYWYQQSLDQGLQFLIQYYNGEERAKGNILERFSAQQFPDLHSELNLSSLELGDSALYFCASSLGGEYGYTFGSGTRLTVV.